The 4 T cell receptor beta chains given below trace back to one sample, sequenced in a study of OX40 agonist ivuxolimab in advanced cancers. Profiled with immunoSEQ multiplex PCR; TCRdb holds only in-frame clones, not every one. The sample includes some 45,000 clones, 70% to 85% of them seen just once. The sequencing here drew on CD4+ or CD8+ T cells sorted from blood, taken in a trial of the OX40 agonist ivuxolimab. The source of these receptors is an adult with an advanced solid tumor such as melanoma, head and neck, liver or kidney cancer.

This clone was seen a handful of times. The chain carries TRBV5-1 and TRBJ2-7, with 9 bases identical to TRBD2. The CDR3 loop spans 15 amino acids. V gave up 0 bases and J gave up 5 bases; unmatched junction bases: 6. Germline V gene data show CDR1 as SGHRS and CDR2 as YFSETQ. This chain's CDR3 is CASSLVASGKNEQYF. In DNA, the CDR3 is TGCGCCAGCAGCTTGGTGGCTAGCGGGAAAAACGAGCAGTACTTC.

The V and J genes are TRBV5-4 and TRBJ1-1, with D possibly TRBD1 on 5 matching bases. The CDR3 runs 15 residues. The V end was cut by 5 bases, the J end by 2 bases, with 16 bases between. Germline V lookup: CDR1 SGHNT, CDR2 YYREEE (reference sequence). The CDR3 region is CASSSRVGSNTEAFF. The CDR3 nucleotides are TGTGCCAGCAGTAGCAGGGTGGGGTCAAACACTGAAGCTTTCTTT.

The chain uses TRBV7-2 and TRBJ2-4; a possible D gene is TRBD2 (5 bases). The length of the CDR3 is 12 residues. V lost 3 bases, J lost 8 bases, and 8 bases lay in between. From germline, CDR1 is SGHTA and CDR2 FQGNSA. CDR3 loop: CASSFDGDIQYF. In nucleotides, the CDR3 is TGTGCCAGCAGCTTCGACGGGGACATTCAGTACTTC.

This rearrangement joins TRBV10-2 to TRBJ2-7, with D perhaps given as TRBD1 or TRBD2 (6 bases each). CDR1 is WSHSY and CDR2 is SAAADI in the germline V gene. Between the trimmed V and J ends, which lost 3 bases and 2 bases, there was a span of 11 bases. This CDR3 comprises 14 residues. CDR3 sequence: CASSDLGGTYEQYF. CDR3 nucleotides: TGCGCCAGCAGTGATTTGGGGGGCACCTACGAGCAGTACTTC.